This T cell receptor beta chain was identified during a study of shared clonotypes between healthy human individuals. Study outcomes and limitations: Investigators expected sequencing depth to affect clonotype sharing among donors.

Regarding this clone: Its antigen remains unknown.

Profiled with immunoSEQ multiplex PCR; TCRdb holds only in-frame clones, not every one. The sample holds millions of clones; around nine tenths are singletons and the top ten take 0.13% to 0.15%. CDR3 length: 13 residues. The germline V gene encodes CDR1 SGHRS and CDR2 YFSETQ. Deletions cut 4 bases from V and 2 bases from J, with 9 bases between. Sequencing was done on a sample of naive CD4+ T cells sorted from blood. Regarding subset: CD45RA+ positively selected. V and J are TRBV5-1 and TRBJ2-5; D is uncertain. The source is a man younger than 35 in good health. The chain's CDR3 is CASSADIQETQYF. Here the CDR3 DNA reads TGCGCCAGCAGCGCAGACATACAAGAGACCCAGTACTTC.